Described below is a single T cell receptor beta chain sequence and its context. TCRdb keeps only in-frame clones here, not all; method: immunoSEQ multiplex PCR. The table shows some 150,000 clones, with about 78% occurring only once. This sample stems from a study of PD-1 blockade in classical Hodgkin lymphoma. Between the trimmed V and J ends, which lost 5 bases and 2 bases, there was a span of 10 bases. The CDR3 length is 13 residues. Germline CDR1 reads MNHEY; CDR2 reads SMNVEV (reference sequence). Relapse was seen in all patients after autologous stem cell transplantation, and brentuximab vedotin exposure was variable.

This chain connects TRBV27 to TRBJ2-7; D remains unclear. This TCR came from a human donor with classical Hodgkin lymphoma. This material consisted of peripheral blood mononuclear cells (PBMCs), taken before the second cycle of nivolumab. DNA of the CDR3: TGTGCCAGCAGTGCGCAGGTTACCTACGAGCAGTACTTC. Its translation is CASSAQVTYEQYF.